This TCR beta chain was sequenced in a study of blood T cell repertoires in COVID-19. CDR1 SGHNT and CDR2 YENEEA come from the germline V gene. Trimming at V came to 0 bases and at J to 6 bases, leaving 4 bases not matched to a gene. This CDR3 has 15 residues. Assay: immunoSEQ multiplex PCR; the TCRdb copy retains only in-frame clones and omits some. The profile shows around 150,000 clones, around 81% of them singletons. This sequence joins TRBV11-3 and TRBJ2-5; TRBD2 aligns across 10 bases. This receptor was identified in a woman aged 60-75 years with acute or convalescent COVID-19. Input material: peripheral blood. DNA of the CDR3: TGTGCCAGCAGCTTAGAGGCTAGCGGGAGTAAGACCCAGTACTTC. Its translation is CASSLEASGSKTQYF.